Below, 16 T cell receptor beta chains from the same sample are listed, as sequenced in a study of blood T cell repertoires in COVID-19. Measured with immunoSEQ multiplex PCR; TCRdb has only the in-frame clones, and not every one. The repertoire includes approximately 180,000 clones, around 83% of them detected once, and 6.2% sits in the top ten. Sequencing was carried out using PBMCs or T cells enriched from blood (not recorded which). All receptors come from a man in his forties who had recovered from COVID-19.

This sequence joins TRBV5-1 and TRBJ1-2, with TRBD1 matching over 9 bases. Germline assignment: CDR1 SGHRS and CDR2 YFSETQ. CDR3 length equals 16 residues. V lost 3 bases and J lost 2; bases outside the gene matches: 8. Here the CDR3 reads CASSWSDRGLNYGYTF. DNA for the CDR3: TGCGCCAGCAGCTGGTCGGACAGGGGACTGAACTATGGCTACACCTTC.

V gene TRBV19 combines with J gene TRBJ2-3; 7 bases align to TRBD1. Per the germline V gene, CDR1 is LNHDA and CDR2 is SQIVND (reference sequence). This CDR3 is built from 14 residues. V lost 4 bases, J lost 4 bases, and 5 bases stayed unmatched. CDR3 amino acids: CASSSLQGSDTQYF. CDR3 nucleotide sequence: TGTGCCAGTAGTAGCTTACAGGGGTCAGATACGCAGTATTTT.

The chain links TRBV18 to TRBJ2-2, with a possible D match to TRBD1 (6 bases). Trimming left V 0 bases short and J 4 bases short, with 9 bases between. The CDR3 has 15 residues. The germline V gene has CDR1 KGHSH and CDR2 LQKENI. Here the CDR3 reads CASSPPQGRTGELFF. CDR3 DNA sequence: TGTGCCAGCTCACCACCCCAGGGGCGCACCGGGGAGCTGTTTTTT.

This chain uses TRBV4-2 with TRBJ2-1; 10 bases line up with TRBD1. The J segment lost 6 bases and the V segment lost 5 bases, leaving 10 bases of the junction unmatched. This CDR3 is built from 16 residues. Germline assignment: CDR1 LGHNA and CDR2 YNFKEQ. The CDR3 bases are TGTGCCAGCAGCTCGAACCGGGACAGGGGATCCAATGAGCAGTTCTTC. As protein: CASSSNRDRGSNEQFF.

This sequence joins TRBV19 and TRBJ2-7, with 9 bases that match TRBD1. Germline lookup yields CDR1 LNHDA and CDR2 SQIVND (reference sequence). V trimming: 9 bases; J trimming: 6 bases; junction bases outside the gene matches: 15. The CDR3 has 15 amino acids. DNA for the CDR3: TGTGCCAGCTCGACAGGGGGGGATACTCTAGCCGAGCAGTACTTC. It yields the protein CASSTGGDTLAEQYF.

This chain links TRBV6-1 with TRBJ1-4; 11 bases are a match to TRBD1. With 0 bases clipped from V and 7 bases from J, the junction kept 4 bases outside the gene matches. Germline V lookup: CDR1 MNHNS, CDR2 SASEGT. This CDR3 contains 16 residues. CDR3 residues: CASSEALGTGGEKLFF. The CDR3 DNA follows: TGTGCCAGCAGTGAAGCGCTTGGGACAGGGGGTGAAAAACTGTTTTTT.

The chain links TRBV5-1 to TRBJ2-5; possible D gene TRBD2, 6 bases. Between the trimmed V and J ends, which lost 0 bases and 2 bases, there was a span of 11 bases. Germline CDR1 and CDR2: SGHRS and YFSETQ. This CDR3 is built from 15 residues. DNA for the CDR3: TGCGCCAGCAGCTTGGGGGAGGAGCGGCAAGAGACCCAGTACTTC. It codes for CASSLGEERQETQYF.

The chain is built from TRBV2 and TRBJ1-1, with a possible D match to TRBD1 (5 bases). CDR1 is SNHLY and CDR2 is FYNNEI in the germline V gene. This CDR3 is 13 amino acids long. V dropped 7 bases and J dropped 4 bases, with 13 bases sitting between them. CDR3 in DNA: TGTGCCAGCACAGGACTCGGGGGCACTGAAGCTTTCTTT. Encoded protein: CASTGLGGTEAFF.

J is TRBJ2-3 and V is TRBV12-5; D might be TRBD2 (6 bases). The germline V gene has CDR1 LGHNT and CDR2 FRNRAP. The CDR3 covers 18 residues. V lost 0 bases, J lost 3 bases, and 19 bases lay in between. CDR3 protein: CASGLVEGTFYGTDTQYF. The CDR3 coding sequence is TGTGCTAGTGGTTTGGTAGAGGGGACTTTTTACGGTACAGATACGCAGTATTTT.

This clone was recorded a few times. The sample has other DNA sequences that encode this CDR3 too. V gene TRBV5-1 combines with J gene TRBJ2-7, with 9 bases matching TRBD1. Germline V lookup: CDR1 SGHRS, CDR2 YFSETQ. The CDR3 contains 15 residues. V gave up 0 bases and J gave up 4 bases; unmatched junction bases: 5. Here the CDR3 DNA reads TGCGCCAGCAGCTTGGGGGGGACAGGGACTTACGAGCAGTACTTC. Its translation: CASSLGGTGTYEQYF. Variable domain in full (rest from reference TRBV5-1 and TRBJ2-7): KAGVTQTPRYLIKTRGQQVTLSCSPISGHRSVSWYQQTPGQGLQFLFEYFSETQRNKGNFPGRFSGRQFSNSRSEMNVSTLELGDSALYLCASSLGGTGTYEQYFGPGTRLTVT.

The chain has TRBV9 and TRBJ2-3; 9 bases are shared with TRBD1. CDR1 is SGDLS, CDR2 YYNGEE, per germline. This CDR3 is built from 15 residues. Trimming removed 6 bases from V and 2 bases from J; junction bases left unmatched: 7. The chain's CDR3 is CASTWTGDDTDTQYF. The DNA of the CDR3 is TGTGCCAGCACCTGGACAGGGGACGACACAGATACGCAGTATTTT.

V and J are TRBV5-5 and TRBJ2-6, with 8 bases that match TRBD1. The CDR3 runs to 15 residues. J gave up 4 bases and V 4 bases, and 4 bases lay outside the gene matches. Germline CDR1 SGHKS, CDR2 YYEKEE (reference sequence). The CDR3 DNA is TGTGCCAGCAGCATGACAGGGGTCGGGGCCAACGTCCTGACTTTC. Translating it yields CASSMTGVGANVLTF.

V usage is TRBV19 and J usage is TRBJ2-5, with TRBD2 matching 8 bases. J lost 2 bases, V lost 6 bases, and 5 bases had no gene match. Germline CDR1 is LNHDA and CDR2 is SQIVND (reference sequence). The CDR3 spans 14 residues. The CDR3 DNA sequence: TGTGCCAGTAGCACTAGCGGTGGGCAAGAGACCCAGTACTTC. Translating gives CASSTSGGQETQYF.

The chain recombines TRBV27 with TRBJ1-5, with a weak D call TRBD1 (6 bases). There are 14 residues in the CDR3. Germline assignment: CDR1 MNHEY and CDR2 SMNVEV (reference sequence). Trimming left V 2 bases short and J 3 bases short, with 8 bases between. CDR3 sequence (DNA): TGTGCCAGCAGTTTAAGGGGGATCAATCAGCCCCAGCATTTT. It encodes CASSLRGINQPQHF.

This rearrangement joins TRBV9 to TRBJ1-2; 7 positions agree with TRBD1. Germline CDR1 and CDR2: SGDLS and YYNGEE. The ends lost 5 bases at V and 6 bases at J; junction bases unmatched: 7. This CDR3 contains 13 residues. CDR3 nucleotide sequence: TGTGCCAGCAGTGGAACAGGGGCGGATGGCTACACCTTC. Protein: CASSGTGADGYTF.

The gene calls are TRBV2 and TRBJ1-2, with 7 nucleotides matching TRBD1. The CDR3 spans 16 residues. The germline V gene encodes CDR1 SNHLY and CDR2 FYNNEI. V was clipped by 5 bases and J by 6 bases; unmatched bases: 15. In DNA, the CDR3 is TGTGCCAGCAGTACCTACTTGACAGGGAAAGCCCATGGCTACACCTTC. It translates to CASSTYLTGKAHGYTF.